The 9 T cell receptor beta chains below come from one sample, sequenced in a study of blood T cell repertoires in COVID-19. The assay was immunoSEQ multiplex PCR, and TCRdb's table has in-frame clones only and misses some. The sample has 150,000 to 180,000 clones, about 89% seen once. The sequenced material came from peripheral blood. The receptors originated from a man aged 50-60 years with acute or convalescent COVID-19.

CDR3 residues: CASSDPRLALFANVLTF. The CDR3 bases are TGCGCCAGCAGTGACCCTAGACTAGCTCTCTTTGCCAACGTCCTGACTTTC. The chain has TRBV10-1 and TRBJ2-6; 7 nucleotides line up with TRBD2. Trimming removed 3 bases from V and 7 bases from J; junction bases left unmatched: 12. Germline loops: CDR1 WNHNN, CDR2 SYGVQD (reference sequence). The CDR3 runs 17 residues.

This clone was seen only once. The chain has TRBV5-8 and TRBJ1-6, with a weak D call TRBD1 (6 bases). V lost 3 bases, J lost 7 bases, and 14 bases lay in between. This CDR3 region has 15 residues. CDR1 is SGHTS and CDR2 is YDEGEE in the germline V gene. CDR3 nucleotides: TGTGCCAGCAGCTCCCTTATACAGGGAAATTCACCCCTCCACTTT. As protein: CASSSLIQGNSPLHF.

The chain is built from TRBV5-1 and TRBJ2-5; possible D gene TRBD1, 6 bases. There are 18 residues in the CDR3. Germline CDR1 SGHRS, CDR2 YFSETQ. Trimming took off 0 bases at V and 9 bases at J, with 27 bases between the two ends. CDR3 sequence reads: CASSLAGTGHPSQGAQYF. The DNA for the CDR3 is TGCGCCAGCAGCTTGGCCGGAACGGGACACCCAAGCCAAGGGGCCCAGTACTTC.

J is TRBJ1-2 and V is TRBV6-5; TRBD1 is a possible D gene (5 bases). Germline V lookup: CDR1 MNHEY, CDR2 SVGAGI. V was clipped by 0 bases and J by 3 bases, with 8 bases between them. This CDR3 is built from 14 residues. The CDR3: CASSYSGGDYGYTF. In DNA, the CDR3 is TGTGCCAGCAGTTACTCTGGGGGGGACTATGGCTACACCTTC.

J is TRBJ2-3 and V is TRBV7-9; 7 bases are a match to TRBD2. The CDR3 runs 16 residues. V shed 3 bases, J shed 2 bases, and the junction held 8 bases outside the gene matches. Germline V CDR1 and CDR2: SEHNR, FQNEAQ (reference sequence). DNA of the CDR3: TGTGCCAGCAGCTTTATTGCGGGAGACCTCACAGATACGCAGTATTTT. Protein: CASSFIAGDLTDTQYF.

This clone was picked up one time. The CDR3 nucleotides are TGTGCCAGCAGTTCCGCCGCGGGGGTAAATCAGCCCCAGCATTTT. Protein product: CASSSAAGVNQPQHF. The chain is built from TRBV28 and TRBJ1-5; TRBD1 might be the D (5 bases). V lost 4 bases to trimming and J lost 4 bases, with 14 bases between them. The length of the CDR3 is 15 residues. CDR1 is MDHEN, CDR2 SYDVKM, per germline.

This chain uses TRBV30 with TRBJ1-1; D call uncertain. CDR1 and CDR2 (germline): GTSNPN, SVGIG (reference sequence). The CDR3 runs 13 residues. V was pared by 2 bases and J by 3 bases, with 10 bases between. The CDR3 coding sequence is TGTGCCTGGAGTCTGCGGAGGGACACTGAAGCTTTCTTT. This sequence encodes CAWSLRRDTEAFF.

The CDR3 sequence is CASSLNRPSSYEQYF. DNA of the CDR3: TGTGCCAGCAGCTTAAATCGCCCGAGCTCCTACGAGCAGTACTTC. The chain employs TRBV13 and TRBJ2-7; D not certain. Germline V lookup: CDR1 PRHDT, CDR2 FYEKMQ (reference sequence). The CDR3 has 15 residues. V was cut by 2 bases and J by 0 bases, with 11 bases left in between. The full variable domain, in which reference TRBV13 and TRBJ2-7 provide the parts outside the CDR3, is AAGVIQSPRHLIKEKRETATLKCYPIPRHDTVYWYQQGPGQDPQFLISFYEKMQSDKGSIPDRFSAQQFSDYHSELNMSSLELGDSALYFCASSLNRPSSYEQYFGPGTRLTVT.

The chain joins TRBV27 to TRBJ2-1; 7 positions agree with TRBD1. The V gene's germline CDR1 is MNHEY and CDR2 SMNVEV (reference sequence). J was trimmed by 2 bases and V by 3 bases; bases with no gene match: 4. The CDR3 extends over 15 amino acids. For the CDR3, the DNA is TGTGCCAGCAGTTTCGGGGACAGTCCCTACAATGAGCAGTTCTTC. Its translation is CASSFGDSPYNEQFF.